This entry describes one T cell receptor (beta chain). The CDR3 contains 17 residues. In germline, CDR1 is LGHNA, CDR2 YSLEER. Trimming stripped 0 bases from V and 0 bases from J, with 12 bases between. Caucasian adults living in Nashville, Tennessee, provided all samples. Investigators divided CD4+ cells into CD45RA+ naive and CD45RA-negative memory subsets. The data belong to a study of shared clonotypes between healthy human individuals. Measured with immunoSEQ multiplex PCR; TCRdb has only the in-frame clones, and not every one. The table lists 800,000 to 1,200,000 clones, 75% to 80% of them singletons.

This sequence was found in a man between 18 and 35 years old in good health. Some clones in this sample may be carry-over from other donors' samples. The chain links TRBV4-3 to TRBJ1-3; no clear D gene. Material for sequencing was memory CD4+ T cells from PBMCs. Subset described: CD45RA-negative fraction. In nucleotides, the CDR3 is TGCGCCAGCAGCCAAGATCGGGCACAGCTCTCTGGAAACACCATATATTTT. Translated: CASSQDRAQLSGNTIYF.